One T cell receptor beta chain is described in this entry. What it binds is not known. Trimming removed 5 bases from V and 4 bases from J, with 14 bases in between. The CDR3 covers 14 residues. In germline, CDR1 is SGHAT, CDR2 FQNNGV. A second about 7 to 11 cycle PCR used barcoded and J-beta primers. TCRdb used MiXCR to reprocess the 5' RACE reads, holding one entry per CDR3 protein. The data contain approximately 400,000 distinct CDR3 sequences, 52% of them singletons. Healthy Caucasians from Russia aged about 6 to 90 served as donors. This sample is part of a study of blood T cells in healthy people across ages. Study results and caveats: As age increased, TCR beta diversity per million T cells fell in a roughly linear fashion. PBMCs went unsorted, and a conclusive naive versus antigen-experienced comparison was therefore prevented. Investigators viewed diversity estimates from one million T cells as underestimates, the study reported.

Sequenced: blood. This TCR was sampled from a man aged 55 to 70 in good health. This sequence joins TRBV11-2 and TRBJ2-5; D gene uncertain. The CDR3, as DNA: TGTGCCAGCAGCCCGCGCCTACTGTCAGAGACCCAGTACTTC. Encoded protein: CASSPRLLSETQYF.